A few counts support the clone carrying this TCR beta chain. Its target is not known. CDR1 is SEHNR, CDR2 FQNEAQ, per germline (reference sequence). The ends were cut back, 1 base at V and 8 bases at J, with 12 bases in the middle. This CDR3 is built from 14 residues. Expressed TCRB transcripts were sequenced because the entire RNA isolate underwent reverse transcription. Average reads for naive, central memory and regulatory T cell samples were around 4 million. Sequencing used immunoSEQ multiplex PCR; TCRdb keeps in-frame clones, though not all of them. The sample holds hundreds of thousands of clones; around an eighth are singletons and the top ten take approximately 0.039%. These data belong to a study of beta chain features in type 1 diabetes. Study-level information: Over all samples combined, over 85 million sorted cells were examined. General study results and limits: Because the template was cDNA, high-expressing cells might be over-represented. For Type 1 diabetes patients, all four CD4+ subsets carried TCRB CDR3s that were moderately but significantly shorter. Diminished insertions and augmented deletions at VDJ junctions characterized type 1 diabetes patients.

J is TRBJ2-4 and V is TRBV7-9, with D perhaps matching TRBD1 or TRBD2 (6 bases each). The sequence came from a man aged 18 to 30 with type 1 diabetes. The specimen was naive CD4+ T cells from blood. The CDR3 DNA is TGTGCCAGCAGCTTAGTCTCTAGGGGGGACATTCAGTACTTC. Amino acids: CASSLVSRGDIQYF.